These 6 T cell receptor beta chains originate from one sample sequenced in a study. A single record per CDR3 protein comes from TCRdb applying MiXCR to the RT-PCR reads. The repertoire has 650,000 to 800,000 distinct CDR3 sequences, over 12% of them found once; the top ten carry 3.6%. The source material was memory CD4+ T cells from blood. Receptor source: a female donor in good health, serving as a healthy control.

This clonotype was seen at least ten times. This rearrangement joins TRBV12-3 or TRBV12-4 to TRBJ2-7; D may be TRBD1 (6 bases). Trimming removed 7 bases at V and 4 bases at J, with 14 bases between. The CDR3 is made up of 13 amino acids. CDR3 protein: CASNSRGNYEQYF. In DNA form, the CDR3 reads TGTGCCAGCAACTCCAGGGGTAATTACGAGCAGTACTTC.

Only a few counts were recorded for this clonotype. The V gene is TRBV20-1, the J gene TRBJ1-1; no clear D gene. The V and J ends lost 2 bases and 1 base respectively, with 8 bases between them. Germline CDR1 reads DFQATT; CDR2 reads SNEGSKA (reference sequence). The CDR3 is 13 residues long. The CDR3 DNA sequence: TGCAGTGCTAGATTGGACGGGAACACTGAAGCTTTCTTT. It codes for CSARLDGNTEAFF.

This clonotype was detected only a few times. The chain combines TRBV5-5 with TRBJ2-3; D unclear. Germline CDR1 SGHKS, CDR2 YYEKEE (reference sequence). Trimming cost V 0 bases and J 0 bases, with 11 bases left between them. The CDR3 runs 16 residues. The CDR3 coding sequence is TGTGCCAGCAGCTTGGTAACACAGACTAGCACAGATACGCAGTATTTT. It yields the protein CASSLVTQTSTDTQYF. Looking up the rest from reference TRBV5-5 and TRBJ2-3 gives the full variable domain: DAGVTQSPTHLIKTRGQQVTLRCSPISGHKSVSWYQQVLGQGPQFIFQYYEKEERGRGNFPDRFSARQFPNYSSELNVNALLLGDSALYLCASSLVTQTSTDTQYFGPGTRLTVL.

The chain recombines TRBV7-2 with TRBJ2-3, with D tentatively TRBD1 (5 bases). V dropped 2 bases and J dropped 6 bases, with 12 bases sitting between them. Germline CDR1 reads SGHTA; CDR2 reads FQGNSA. The CDR3 runs 14 residues. CDR3 region: CASSLLSYRDTQYF. As DNA, the CDR3 is TGTGCCAGCAGCTTACTCTCCTACAGGGATACGCAGTATTTT. Variable domain in full (rest from reference TRBV7-2 and TRBJ2-3): GAGVSQSPSNKVTEKGKDVELRCDPISGHTALYWYRQSLGQGLEFLIYFQGNSAPDKSGLPSDRFSAERTGGSVSTLTIQRTQQEDSAVYLCASSLLSYRDTQYFGPGTRLTVL.

This clonotype showed up just a few times. This chain uses TRBV9 with TRBJ1-3; unclear D gene. The germline CDR1 and CDR2 sequences are SGDLS and YYNGEE. The CDR3 loop spans 15 amino acids. Trimming left V 4 bases short and J 6 bases short, with 17 bases between. Here the CDR3 DNA reads TGTGCCAGCAGCCCCACACTGGTCCAGGAAAACACCATATATTTT. Translating it yields CASSPTLVQENTIYF.

This clonotype was recorded a few times. This rearrangement joins TRBV10-1 to TRBJ2-1, with D maybe TRBD2 (5 bases). CDR1 and CDR2 from the germline V gene are WNHNN and SYGVQD (reference sequence). The CDR3 sequence is 14 residues long. Deletions cut 4 bases from V and 10 bases from J, with 17 bases between. CDR3 region: CASSGQVQGGEQFF. DNA for the CDR3: TGCGCCAGCAGTGGTCAGGTTCAAGGCGGGGAGCAGTTCTTC.